This T cell receptor (beta chain) was retrieved from a study of blood T cell repertoires in COVID-19. Study overall: Acute-phase and convalescent COVID-19 samples originated in the United States, Italy and Spain. From T cells, B-cell-depleted T cells, or PBMCs came the material, which was cDNA or gDNA.

Living in 24 US areas, the participants were between roughly 18 and 90 years of age. This CDR3 contains 11 residues. The V end lost 3 bases, the J end lost 1 base, and 3 bases lay between the germline ends. CDR1 DFQATT and CDR2 SNEGSKA come from the germline V gene (reference sequence). Generated by immunoSEQ multiplex PCR, the TCRdb table keeps only in-frame clones and is missing some. The sample includes around 250,000 clones, approximately 85% of them seen just once. Sequenced material: PBMCs or T cells enriched from blood (not recorded which). This TCR came from a woman between 50 and 59 years old with acute COVID-19. The gene calls are TRBV20-1 and TRBJ2-5; no definite D call. The CDR3 spells CSASRQETQYF. The CDR3 coding sequence is TGCAGTGCTAGTCGCCAAGAGACCCAGTACTTC.